A single sample gave rise to the 19 T cell receptor beta chains below, sequenced in a study of blood T cells in healthy people across ages. Alongside a J-beta primer mix, a sample-barcoded 5' primer served in a second PCR lasting about 7 to 12 cycles. Using its own MiXCR run on the 5' RACE reads, TCRdb lists one record per CDR3 protein. The table includes some 760,000 distinct CDR3 sequences, just under 25% detected once. This sample also belongs to another study, concerning T cells of mothers and their children.

Sequencing was performed on blood. The receptor set was obtained from a boy aged 10-17 years in good health.

This clonotype was picked up a small number of times. The rearrangement uses TRBV6-5 and TRBJ1-1, with D possibly matching TRBD1 (6 bases). CDR3 length: 14 amino acids. The germline V gene has CDR1 MNHEY and CDR2 SVGAGI. V was pared by 5 bases and J by 1 base, with 11 bases between. CDR3 DNA sequence: TGTGCCAGCAGTCCCCTAGGGGGGAACACTGAAGCTTTCTTT. This sequence encodes CASSPLGGNTEAFF.

The chain has TRBV27 and TRBJ2-5; TRBD2 is a possible D gene (6 bases). Gene TRBJ2-1 matches the end of the DNA better, so the J call may be wrong. CDR1 and CDR2 (germline): MNHEY, SMNVEV (reference sequence). The CDR3 runs 13 residues. The CDR3 loop is CASSKRLVNEQFF. DNA of the CDR3: TGTGCCAGCAGTAAGCGACTAGTAAATGAGCAGTTCTTC.

The rearrangement uses TRBV4-2 and TRBJ2-3; D is perhaps TRBD1 (6 bases). CDR3 length: 14 amino acids. Germline loops: CDR1 LGHNA, CDR2 YNFKEQ. Trimming left V 3 bases short and J 2 bases short, with 9 bases between. In DNA, the CDR3 is TGTGCCAGCAGCCATGGGGGCCACACAGATACGCAGTATTTT. Translation: CASSHGGHTDTQYF.

The CDR3 reads CSARVPGTTIYEQYF. The CDR3 DNA follows: TGCAGTGCTAGGGTCCCGGGGACAACCATCTACGAGCAGTACTTC. The V and J genes are TRBV20-1 and TRBJ2-7, with D perhaps TRBD1 (6 bases). CDR1 and CDR2 (germline): DFQATT, SNEGSKA (reference sequence). The V end lost 3 bases, the J end lost 3 bases, and 18 bases lay between the germline ends. The CDR3 consists of 15 residues.

V and J are TRBV5-1 and TRBJ2-6, with a tentative D call TRBD2 (5 bases). V was cut by 2 bases and J by 2 bases, with 8 bases left in between. The CDR3 totals 15 residues. The V gene's germline CDR1 is SGHRS and CDR2 YFSETQ. The CDR3 DNA sequence: TGCGCCAGCAGCTTAACAGCGGCTGGGGCCAACGTCCTGACTTTC. Its protein product is CASSLTAAGANVLTF.

This clonotype turned up a few times. The chain employs TRBV3-1 and TRBJ2-7, with D perhaps matching TRBD2 (6 bases). Trimming cost V 4 bases and J 0 bases, with 13 bases left between them. CDR1 and CDR2 from the germline V gene are LGHDT and YNNKEL (reference sequence). The length of the CDR3 is 15 residues. CDR3 loop: CASSPGTSSSYEQYF. Here the CDR3 DNA reads TGTGCCAGCAGCCCCGGGACTTCTAGCTCCTACGAGCAGTACTTC.

As DNA, the CDR3 is TGTGCCAGCAGTAACCCGGGACTACCCCGCAATGAGCAGTTCTTC. Protein: CASSNPGLPRNEQFF. The chain uses TRBV12-3 or TRBV12-4 and TRBJ2-5, with 7 positions matching TRBD2. The closer fit of TRBJ2-1 to the DNA end suggests the J call may be wrong. The CDR3 runs 15 residues.

This clonotype was seen a few times. The V call is TRBV7-2, the J call TRBJ1-2; D is unclear. Germline V gene data show CDR1 as SGHTA and CDR2 as FQGNSA. CDR3 length: 13 residues. The ends were cut back, 1 base at V and 7 bases at J, with 10 bases in the middle. The chain's CDR3 is CASSLGSGFGYTF. In DNA form, the CDR3 reads TGTGCCAGCAGCTTAGGATCGGGGTTTGGCTACACCTTC.

This clonotype was picked up many times. V gene TRBV29-1 combines with J gene TRBJ2-1; 8 nucleotides match TRBD1. Germline CDR1 reads SQVTM; CDR2 reads ANQGSEA. The V gene end was trimmed by 8 bases and the J gene end by 8 bases; junction bases not matched to a gene: 14. The CDR3 loop spans 14 amino acids. The CDR3 spells CSSNGGRGLDEQFF. The CDR3 region has the DNA TGCAGCAGCAATGGGGGCAGGGGGCTCGATGAGCAGTTCTTC.

The chain carries TRBV13 and TRBJ1-1, with D unclear. Trimming pared 7 bases from V and 3 bases from J, leaving 12 bases between. This CDR3 has 13 amino acids. Germline V gives CDR1 PRHDT, CDR2 FYEKMQ (reference sequence). CDR3 protein: CASTRTEDTEAFF. The DNA of the CDR3 is TGTGCCAGCACCCGGACGGAGGACACTGAAGCTTTCTTT.

CDR3 bases: TGTGCCAGCAGCCGAGCGACTAGCGGGAGGTCCTACAATGAGCAGTTCTTC. Protein sequence: CASSRATSGRSYNEQFF. The chain combines TRBV12-3 or TRBV12-4 with TRBJ2-1; TRBD2 agrees at 13 bases. V was clipped by 6 bases and J by 1 base; unmatched bases: 6. The CDR3 contains 17 residues.

This clonotype was picked up a small number of times. The rearrangement joins TRBV4-1 to TRBJ2-1, with D hard to call. Between the trimmed V and J ends, which lost 1 base and 0 bases, there was a span of 7 bases. This CDR3 is built from 15 residues. Germline CDR1 reads MGHRA; CDR2 reads YSYEKL. The CDR3, as DNA: TGCGCCAGCAGCCAAGTTGCGGACTCCTACAATGAGCAGTTCTTC. Its protein product is CASSQVADSYNEQFF.

The chain couples TRBV28 to TRBJ2-1; D might be TRBD2 (6 bases). V dropped 5 bases and J dropped 9 bases, with 20 bases sitting between them. The length of the CDR3 is 15 residues. Germline loops: CDR1 MDHEN, CDR2 SYDVKM. The CDR3 is CASSERLELLTEQFF. CDR3 DNA sequence: TGTGCCAGCAGTGAACGACTAGAATTGTTGACTGAGCAGTTCTTC.

This clonotype came up a few times. This sequence joins TRBV2 and TRBJ2-5; 14 bases align to TRBD2. This CDR3 contains 14 residues. Germline CDR1 reads SNHLY; CDR2 reads FYNNEI. V lost 7 bases and J lost 4; bases outside the gene matches: 2. The CDR3 DNA reads TGTGCCAGCATTGGACTAGCGGGAGGAGAGACCCAGTACTTC. Its protein product is CASIGLAGGETQYF.

The chain links TRBV7-2 to TRBJ1-5, with 8 bases lining up with TRBD1. The CDR3 length is 15 residues. Germline V CDR1 and CDR2: SGHTA, FQGNSA. Trimming took 5 bases from V and 4 from J; bases not matched to a gene: 7. The CDR3 sequence: CASSQDRAGNQPQHF. CDR3 DNA: TGTGCCAGCAGCCAGGACAGGGCGGGAAATCAGCCCCAGCATTTT. Combining the CDR3 with reference TRBV7-2 and TRBJ1-5 gives the whole variable domain GAGVSQSPSNKVTEKGKDVELRCDPISGHTALYWYRQSLGQGLEFLIYFQGNSAPDKSGLPSDRFSAERTGGSVSTLTIQRTQQEDSAVYLCASSQDRAGNQPQHFGDGTRLSIL.

The chain combines TRBV20-1 with TRBJ2-1; D possibly corresponds to TRBD2 (5 bases). The length of the CDR3 is 11 residues. V gave up 5 bases and J gave up 9 bases, with 11 bases separating them. Looked up from germline, CDR1 is DFQATT and CDR2 is SNEGSKA (reference sequence). The CDR3 DNA follows: TGCAGTGCTCAGAGGGTGGCTGAGCAGTTCTTC. Translated, it gives CSAQRVAEQFF.

V gene TRBV25-1 combines with J gene TRBJ1-1; D may be TRBD1 (5 bases). Germline loops: CDR1 MGHDK, CDR2 SYGVNS. Between the trimmed V and J ends, which lost 1 base and 6 bases, there was a span of 12 bases. The CDR3 extends over 14 amino acids. The CDR3 nucleotides read TGTGCCAGCAGTGAATTAGCCAGGGACGCTGAAGCTTTCTTT. Protein sequence: CASSELARDAEAFF. Complete variable domain (other parts from reference TRBV25-1 and TRBJ1-1): EADIYQTPRYLVIGTGKKITLECSQTMGHDKMYWYQQDPGMELHLIHYSYGVNSTEKGDLSSESTVSRIRTEHFPLTLESARPSHTSQYLCASSELARDAEAFFGQGTRLTVV.

The V call is TRBV21-1, the J call TRBJ2-6; TRBD1 is the table's D call and was not checked against the DNA. TRBV21-1 is annotated as a pseudogene. The CDR3 consists of 19 residues. The CDR3 region has the DNA TGTGCCAGCAGCAAAAGTCCCGTGGGACAGGGTATGCAGGCCAACGTCCTGACTTTC. The encoded protein is CASSKSPVGQGMQANVLTF.

At least ten counts were recorded for this clonotype. This chain connects TRBV2 to TRBJ2-7, with D perhaps assigned TRBD1 or TRBD2 (5 bases each). CDR3 length equals 14 residues. The V and J ends lost 2 bases and 2 bases respectively, with 10 bases between them. Germline-derived CDR1 and CDR2 are SNHLY and FYNNEI. Written as DNA, the CDR3 is TGTGCCAGCAGTGAACGTCGGGGCGCCTACGAGCAGTACTTC. Amino acid sequence: CASSERRGAYEQYF.